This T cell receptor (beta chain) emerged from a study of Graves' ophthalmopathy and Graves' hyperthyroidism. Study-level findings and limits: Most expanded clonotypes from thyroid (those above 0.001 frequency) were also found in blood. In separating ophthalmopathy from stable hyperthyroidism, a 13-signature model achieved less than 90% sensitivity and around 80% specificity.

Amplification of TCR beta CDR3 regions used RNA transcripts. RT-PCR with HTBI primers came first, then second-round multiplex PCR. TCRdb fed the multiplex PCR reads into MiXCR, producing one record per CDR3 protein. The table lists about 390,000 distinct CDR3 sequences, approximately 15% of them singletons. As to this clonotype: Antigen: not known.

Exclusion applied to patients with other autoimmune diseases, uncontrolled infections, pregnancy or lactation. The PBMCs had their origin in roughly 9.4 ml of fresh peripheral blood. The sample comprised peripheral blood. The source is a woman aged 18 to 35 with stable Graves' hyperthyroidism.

The CDR3 loop reads CASSTGQVYEQYF. CDR3 coding DNA: TGCGCCAGCAGCACGGGACAGGTCTACGAGCAGTACTTC. The chain couples TRBV5-1 to TRBJ2-7, with TRBD1 matching over 8 bases. Germline CDR1 and CDR2: SGHRS and YFSETQ. The CDR3 sequence is 13 residues long. J gave up 3 bases and V 4 bases, and 3 bases lay outside the gene matches.